The rows below give T cell receptor beta chains drawn from one sample of a study of immune evolution from preneoplasia to lung adenocarcinoma. Libraries were prepared by immunoSEQ multiplex PCR; TCRdb keeps only in-frame clonotypes and omits some of them. The table includes roughly 7,300 clones, roughly 74% detected once. Source material: FFPE atypical adenomatous hyperplasia tissue from the lung. These receptors were collected from a donor of 70 years or more with lung adenocarcinoma. Some clones in this sample may be carry-over from other donors' samples. Each CDR3 is given without its conserved first and last residue. A D gene is named only where the DNA matches it firmly.

TRBJ1-4,TRBD1,TRBV5-6,ASSFGRGYEKLF
TRBJ1-2,NA,TRBV11-2,ASSLKWDYGYT
TRBJ1-1,NA,TRBV14,ASSPGWNTEAF
TRBJ1-5,NA,TRBV6-1,ASSEGVTAEMPQH
TRBJ2-7,NA,TRBV7-2,ASSLDWAGYEQY
TRBJ1-5,NA,TRBV6-5,ASSYGGSQPQH
TRBJ2-2,NA,TRBV9,ASSVDKWTGELF
TRBJ1-1,NA,TRBV5-6,ASSLRQYGTEAF
TRBJ1-4,NA,TRBV19,ASTNPGVEKLF
TRBJ2-1,TRBD2,TRBV2,ASSGTGGEQF
TRBJ1-5,NA,TRBV29-1,SVVDGGSQPQH
TRBJ2-1,TRBD1,TRBV5-4,ASSPGPGTGGAGYNEQF
TRBJ1-3,NA,TRBV18,ASSPPRTRSGNTIY
TRBJ2-5,NA,TRBV28,ASSSTAEETQY
TRBJ2-2,NA,TRBV19,ASTKGFRNTGELF
TRBJ1-6,NA,TRBV2,ASSELGANSPLH
TRBJ1-5,TRBD1,TRBV29-1,SVATGGNGQPQH
TRBJ1-6,TRBD1,TRBV14,ASRTGTADSPLH
TRBJ1-2,NA,TRBV28,ASVIGQGGNYGYT
TRBJ1-6,NA,TRBV10-3,ATSRRVVNSPLH
TRBJ2-5,NA,TRBV11-2,ASSLNQETQY
TRBJ1-1,TRBD1,TRBV6-5,ASSPTALTGEAF
TRBJ2-7,TRBD2,TRBV15,ATSRDLTSGTVEQY
TRBJ1-2,NA,TRBV6-4,ASSDGLGGYT
TRBJ1-1,TRBD1,TRBV5-1,ASRGTVQNTEAF
TRBJ1-3,NA,TRBV7-2,ATSDSYGNTIY
TRBJ1-5,TRBD1,TRBV7-4,ASSLDRDQPQH
TRBJ1-1,TRBD1,TRBV29-1,SALGTGRAF
TRBJ2-7,TRBD1,TRBV7-9,ASSQGVGFGEQY
TRBJ2-1,NA,TRBV6-5,ASRRLRYNEQF
TRBJ2-5,TRBD1,TRBV10-3,AISDHLGQGQGRETQY
TRBJ1-2,NA,TRBV21-1,ASSKCGKNFYGYT
TRBJ1-1,NA,TRBV5-6,ASSLEARDTEAF
TRBJ1-2,NA,TRBV6-1,ASSVQGGVYGYT
TRBJ2-1,NA,TRBV20-1,SANPEQF
TRBJ2-7,TRBD1,TRBV12-5,ASGSRDRSSYEQY
TRBJ1-4,NA,TRBV28,ASSPPRGKLF
TRBJ1-5,NA,TRBV6-5,ASTPFRGKGQPQH